This record concerns one TCR beta chain sequence. The antigen remains undetermined. This record comes from a study of CD4+ T cells in melanoma. Clones were sequenced by immunoSEQ multiplex PCR, and TCRdb holds only the in-frame ones, with some missing. The profile shows roughly 110,000 clones, about nine tenths of them singletons. The CDR3 totals 14 residues. Germline V gene data show CDR1 as SGHTA and CDR2 as FQGTGA. Trimming stripped 8 bases from V and 1 base from J, with 14 bases between. Overall study results and limits: A reported correlation linked neoantigen-specific CD4+ T cells to CD8+, macrophage and B cell function.

The sequencing sample was made of peripheral blood. This clonotype was obtained from a human donor with melanoma. This chain connects TRBV7-3 to TRBJ1-1; a weak D match, TRBD1 (6 bases). The CDR3 protein is CASGPGAKNTEAFF. The CDR3 DNA reads as TGTGCCAGCGGCCCGGGGGCCAAGAACACTGAAGCTTTCTTT.